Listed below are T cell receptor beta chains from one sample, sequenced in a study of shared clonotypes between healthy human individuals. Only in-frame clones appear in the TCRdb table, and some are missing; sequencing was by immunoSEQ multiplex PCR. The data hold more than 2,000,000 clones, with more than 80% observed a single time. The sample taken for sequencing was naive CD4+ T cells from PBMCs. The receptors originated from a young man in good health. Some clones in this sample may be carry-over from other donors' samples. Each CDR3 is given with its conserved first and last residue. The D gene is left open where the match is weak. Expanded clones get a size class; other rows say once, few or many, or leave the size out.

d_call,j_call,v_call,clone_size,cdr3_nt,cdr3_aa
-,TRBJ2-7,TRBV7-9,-,TGTGCCAGCAGCTTTTGGGGCAGCTACGAGCAGTACTTC,CASSFWGSYEQYF
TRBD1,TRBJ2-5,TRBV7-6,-,TGTGCCAGCAGCTCCAGGACAGGGGCGGGCGAGACCCAGTACTTC,CASSSRTGAGETQYF
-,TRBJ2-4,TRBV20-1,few,TGCAGTGCTAGAGATGGCAACATTCAGTACTTC,CSARDGNIQYF
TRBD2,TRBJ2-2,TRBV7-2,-,TGTGCCAGCAGCTTAGGCCTAGCGGTGGGGGAGCTGTTTTTT,CASSLGLAVGELFF
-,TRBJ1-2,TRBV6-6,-,TGTGCCAGCCACCGGGGCACGGAGGCCTATGGCTACACCTTC,CASHRGTEAYGYTF
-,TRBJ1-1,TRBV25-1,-,TGTGCCAGCAGAGGGAACACTGAAGCTTTCTTT,CASRGNTEAFF
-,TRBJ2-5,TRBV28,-,TGTGCCAGCAGTCCGACGCCTGTTGAGACCCAGTACTTC,CASSPTPVETQYF
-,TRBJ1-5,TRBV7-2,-,TGTGCCAGCAGCTTACGGGGCAGTCAGCCCCAGCATTTT,CASSLRGSQPQHF
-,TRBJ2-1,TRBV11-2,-,TGTGCCAGCAGCCAATCTAGGGGGGGGAATGAGCAGTTCTTC,CASSQSRGGNEQFF
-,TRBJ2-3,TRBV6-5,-,TGTGCCAGCAGCTTTTCGGGACCGAGCACAGATACGCAGTATTTT,CASSFSGPSTDTQYF
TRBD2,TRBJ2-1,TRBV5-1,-,TGCGCCAGCAGCTTATTCGCCCGTGGGACTAGCGTAGACAATGAGCAGTTCTTC,CASSLFARGTSVDNEQFF